The present entry profiles one T cell receptor beta chain with its context. The antigen is undetermined. This sample stems from a study of beta chain features in type 1 diabetes. Study-wide results and caveats: Reduced insertions and increased deletions marked VDJ junctions in type 1 diabetes patients.

The sequenced template was cDNA made from the entire isolated RNA. Sequenced by immunoSEQ multiplex PCR; TCRdb stores in-frame clones only, minus some. Of 200,000 to 250,000 clones listed, around 9.6% were seen once; the top ten hold 0.034%. CDR1 is MGHDK, CDR2 SYGVNS, per germline. The CDR3 has 15 amino acids. J gave up 2 bases and V 8 bases, and 11 bases lay outside the gene matches. The clonotype comes from a woman aged 18-29 years in good health. The sequenced material came from naive CD4+ T cells from blood. V is TRBV25-1 and J is TRBJ1-1, with 7 bases that match TRBD1. The CDR3 reads CASRPLRQGNTEAFF. The CDR3 bases are TGTGCCAGCCGACCTCTCAGACAGGGCAACACTGAAGCTTTCTTT. The variable domain in full, completed from reference TRBV25-1 and TRBJ1-1, reads EADIYQTPRYLVIGTGKKITLECSQTMGHDKMYWYQQDPGMELHLIHYSYGVNSTEKGDLSSESTVSRIRTEHFPLTLESARPSHTSQYLCASRPLRQGNTEAFFGQGTRLTVV.